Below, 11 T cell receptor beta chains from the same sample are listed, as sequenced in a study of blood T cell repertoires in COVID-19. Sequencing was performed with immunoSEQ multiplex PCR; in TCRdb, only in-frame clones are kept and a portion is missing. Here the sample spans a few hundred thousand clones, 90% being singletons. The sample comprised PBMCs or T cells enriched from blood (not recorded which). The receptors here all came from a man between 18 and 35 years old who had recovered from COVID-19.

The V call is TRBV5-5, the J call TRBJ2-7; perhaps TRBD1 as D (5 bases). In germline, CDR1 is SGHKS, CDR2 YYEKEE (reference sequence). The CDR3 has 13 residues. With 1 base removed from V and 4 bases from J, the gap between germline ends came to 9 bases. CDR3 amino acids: CASSLHQGYEQYF. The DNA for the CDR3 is TGTGCCAGCAGCTTGCACCAGGGTTACGAGCAGTACTTC.

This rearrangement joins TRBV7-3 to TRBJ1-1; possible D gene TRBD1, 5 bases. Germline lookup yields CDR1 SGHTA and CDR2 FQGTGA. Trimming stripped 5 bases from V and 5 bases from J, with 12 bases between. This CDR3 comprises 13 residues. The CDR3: CASSPPGGTEAFF. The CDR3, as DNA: TGTGCCAGCAGCCCGCCCGGGGGGACTGAAGCTTTCTTT.

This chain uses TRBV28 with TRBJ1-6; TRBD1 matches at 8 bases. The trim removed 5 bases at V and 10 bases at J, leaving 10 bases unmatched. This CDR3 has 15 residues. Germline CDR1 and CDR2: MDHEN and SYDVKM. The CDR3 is CASSLPQGAQSPLHF. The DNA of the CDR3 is TGTGCCAGCAGTCTACCCCAGGGGGCTCAGTCACCCCTCCACTTT.

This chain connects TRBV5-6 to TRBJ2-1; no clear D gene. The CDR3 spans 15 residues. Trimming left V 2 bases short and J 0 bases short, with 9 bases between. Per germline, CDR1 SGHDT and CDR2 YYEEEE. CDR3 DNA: TGTGCCAGCAGCTTCGGGTTAAGCTCCTACAATGAGCAGTTCTTC. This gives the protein CASSFGLSSYNEQFF.

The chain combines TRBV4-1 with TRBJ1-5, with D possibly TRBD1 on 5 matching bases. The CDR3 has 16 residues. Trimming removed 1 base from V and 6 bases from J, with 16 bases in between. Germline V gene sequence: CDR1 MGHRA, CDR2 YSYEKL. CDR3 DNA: TGCGCCAGCAGCCAAGCTTGGACAAGTCCCCTTCAGCCCCAGCATTTT. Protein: CASSQAWTSPLQPQHF.

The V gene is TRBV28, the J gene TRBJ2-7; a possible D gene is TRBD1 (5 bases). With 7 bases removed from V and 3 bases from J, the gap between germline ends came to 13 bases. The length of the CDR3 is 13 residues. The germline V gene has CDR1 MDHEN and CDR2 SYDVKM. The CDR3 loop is CASKWGGYYEQYF. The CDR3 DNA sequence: TGTGCCAGCAAATGGGGCGGTTACTACGAGCAGTACTTC.

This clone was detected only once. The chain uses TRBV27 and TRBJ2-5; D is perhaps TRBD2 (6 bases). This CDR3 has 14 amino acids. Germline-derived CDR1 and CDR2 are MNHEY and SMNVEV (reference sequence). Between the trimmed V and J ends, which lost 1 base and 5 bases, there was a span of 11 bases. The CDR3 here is CASSLFIGGETQYF. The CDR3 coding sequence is TGTGCCAGCAGTTTATTTATCGGGGGTGAGACCCAGTACTTC.

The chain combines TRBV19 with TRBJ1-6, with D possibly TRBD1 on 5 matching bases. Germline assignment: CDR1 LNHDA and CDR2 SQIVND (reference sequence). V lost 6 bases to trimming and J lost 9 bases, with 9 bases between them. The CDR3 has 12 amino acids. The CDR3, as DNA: TGTGCCAGTAGGGATAGGGGTTCACCCCTCCACTTT. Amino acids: CASRDRGSPLHF.

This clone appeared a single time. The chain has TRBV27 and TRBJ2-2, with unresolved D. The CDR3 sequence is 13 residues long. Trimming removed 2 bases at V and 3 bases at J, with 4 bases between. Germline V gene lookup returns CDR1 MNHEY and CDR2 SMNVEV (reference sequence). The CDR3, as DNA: TGTGCCAGCAGTTTACAGTACACCGGGGAGCTGTTTTTT. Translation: CASSLQYTGELFF.

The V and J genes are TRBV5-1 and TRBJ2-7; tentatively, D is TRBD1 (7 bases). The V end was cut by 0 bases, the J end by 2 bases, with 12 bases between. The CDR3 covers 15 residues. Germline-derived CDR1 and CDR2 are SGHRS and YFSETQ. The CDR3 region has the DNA TGCGCCAGCAGCTTGGGACAGGGACTGGCCTACGAGCAGTACTTC. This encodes CASSLGQGLAYEQYF.

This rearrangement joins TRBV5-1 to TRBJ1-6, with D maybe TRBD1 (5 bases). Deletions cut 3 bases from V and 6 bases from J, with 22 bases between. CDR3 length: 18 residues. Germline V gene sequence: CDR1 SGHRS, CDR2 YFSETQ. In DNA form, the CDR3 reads TGCGCCAGCAGCTCGACAGATGGGCTTTTTCCTCGTAATTCACCCCTCCACTTT. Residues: CASSSTDGLFPRNSPLHF.